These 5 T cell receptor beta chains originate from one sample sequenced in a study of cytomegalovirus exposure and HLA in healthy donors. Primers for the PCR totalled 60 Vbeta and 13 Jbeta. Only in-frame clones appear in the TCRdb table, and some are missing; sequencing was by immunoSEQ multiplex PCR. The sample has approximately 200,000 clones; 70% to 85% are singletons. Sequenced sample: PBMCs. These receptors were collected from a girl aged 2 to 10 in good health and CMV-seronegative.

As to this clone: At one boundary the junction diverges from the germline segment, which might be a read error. The CDR3 sequence is CASSEVIGPQHF. CDR3 in DNA: TGTGCCAGCAGCGAAGTAATCGGGCCCCAGCATTTT. The chain recombines TRBV2 with TRBJ1-5; D remains unclear. This CDR3 region has 12 residues. Germline CDR1 is SNHLY and CDR2 is FYNNEI.

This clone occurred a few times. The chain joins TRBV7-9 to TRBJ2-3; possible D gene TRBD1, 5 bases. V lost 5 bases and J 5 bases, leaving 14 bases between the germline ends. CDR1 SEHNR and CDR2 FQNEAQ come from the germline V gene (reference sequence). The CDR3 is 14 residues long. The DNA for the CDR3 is TGTGCCAGCAGCACCCCCCAGGGTGTAGATACGCAGTATTTT. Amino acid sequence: CASSTPQGVDTQYF.

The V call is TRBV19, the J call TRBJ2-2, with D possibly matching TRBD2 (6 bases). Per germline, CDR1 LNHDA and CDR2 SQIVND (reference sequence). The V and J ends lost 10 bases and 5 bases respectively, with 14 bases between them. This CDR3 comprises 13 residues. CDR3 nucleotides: TGTGCCATACGAGGGACTGGAACCGGGGAGCTGTTTTTT. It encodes CAIRGTGTGELFF.

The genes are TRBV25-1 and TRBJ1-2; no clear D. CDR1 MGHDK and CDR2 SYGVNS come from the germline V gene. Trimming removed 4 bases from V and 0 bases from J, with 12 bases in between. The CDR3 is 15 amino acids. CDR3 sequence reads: CASSAGILSNYGYTF. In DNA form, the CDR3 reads TGTGCCAGCAGTGCCGGGATCCTGTCTAACTATGGCTACACCTTC.

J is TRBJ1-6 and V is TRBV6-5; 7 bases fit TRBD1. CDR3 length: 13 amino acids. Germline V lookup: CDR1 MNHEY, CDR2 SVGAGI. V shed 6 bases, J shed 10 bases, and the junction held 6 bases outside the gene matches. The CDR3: CASSPGGESPLHF. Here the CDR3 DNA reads TGTGCCAGCAGCCCAGGGGGAGAGTCACCCCTCCACTTT.